A selection of T cell receptor beta chains follows, all from one sample in a study of shared clonotypes between healthy human individuals. Assay: immunoSEQ multiplex PCR; the TCRdb copy retains only in-frame clones and omits some. The sample includes about 2.4 million clones, approximately 92% of them seen just once. The specimen was naive CD4+ T cells sorted from blood. Receptors originate from a man between 18 and 29 years old in good health. CDR3s include the opening cysteine and the closing phenylalanine or tryptophan. A D gene is named only where the DNA matches it firmly. Expanded clones are given a class, and other clones once, few, many or no size at all.

clone_size,v_call,d_call,j_call,cdr3_nt,cdr3_aa
.,TRBV27,.,TRBJ2-7,TGTGCCAGCAGTTTGAACGAACAACGGGGCTACGAGCAGTACTTC,CASSLNEQRGYEQYF
.,TRBV5-1,TRBD1,TRBJ1-1,TGCGCCAGCAGCCCCGGGACAGGGGGCATCTCGGGCACTGAAGCTTTCTTT,CASSPGTGGISGTEAFF
.,TRBV12-5,.,TRBJ2-2,TGTGCTAGGTGGAGGGGAGTAGGGAACACCGGGGAGCTGTTTTTT,CARWRGVGNTGELFF
.,TRBV10-2,.,TRBJ2-5,TGCGCCAGCACCGGGGCCCCAGCAGAGACCCAGTACTTC,CASTGAPAETQYF
.,TRBV7-2,TRBD2,TRBJ2-5,TGTGCCAGCAGCTTGCGCGGGAGAGCTCAAGAGACCCAGTACTTC,CASSLRGRAQETQYF
.,TRBV30,.,TRBJ2-7,TGTGCCTGGAGTTCCTCCTCAAGGGAGCAGTACTTC,CAWSSSSREQYF
.,TRBV25-1,.,TRBJ1-6,TGTGCCAGCAGTGAATACAGGGGTGATAATTCACCCCTCCACTTT,CASSEYRGDNSPLHF
once,TRBV6-1,.,TRBJ1-1,TGTGCCAGCAGTGTACGGGAAAGGACTGAAGCTTTCTTT,CASSVRERTEAFF
.,TRBV28,TRBD1,TRBJ1-2,TGTGCCAGCAGTTCGACAGGGGGCGCTTTTAGCTACACCTTC,CASSSTGGAFSYTF
.,TRBV5-1,.,TRBJ1-2,TGCGCCAGCAGCTTGGAGGCAGGGCACTATGGCTACACCTTC,CASSLEAGHYGYTF
.,TRBV10-2,.,TRBJ1-2,TGCGCCAGCAGTGAAATGCAGCGCTATGGCTACACCTTC,CASSEMQRYGYTF
.,TRBV2,.,TRBJ1-3,TGTGCCAGCAGCCTTAGTCCGGGGGCGCCTGGAAACACCATATATTTT,CASSLSPGAPGNTIYF
.,TRBV25-1,.,TRBJ2-7,TGTGCCAGCAGTGAAAGGGGATGGGAGCAGTACTTC,CASSERGWEQYF
.,TRBV5-1,TRBD2,TRBJ2-1,TGCGCCAGCAGCGCCGCACTAGCGGGGTACAATGAGCAGTTCTTC,CASSAALAGYNEQFF
.,TRBV5-4,TRBD2,TRBJ2-3,TGTGCCAGCAGCTTGGCACGGGTCGGACTAGCGGGGGGGCAGGCGCAGTATTTT,CASSLARVGLAGGQAQYF
.,TRBV2,.,TRBJ1-5,TGTGCCAGCAGGCAGGCCGGCGGTTCCCGAGCCCAGCATTTT,CASRQAGGSRAQHF
.,TRBV4-1,TRBD2,TRBJ2-7,TGCGCCAGCAGCCAAGTTTGGACTAGCGGCAGCGAGCAGTACTTC,CASSQVWTSGSEQYF
.,TRBV7-9,.,TRBJ1-1,TGTGCCAGCAGCTTAAAAGAGAACACTGAAGCTTTCTTT,CASSLKENTEAFF
.,TRBV10-3,TRBD2,TRBJ2-3,TGTGCCATTAGCGGGACGACAGATACGCAGTATTTT,CAISGTTDTQYF
.,TRBV18,TRBD1,TRBJ2-3,TGTGCCAGCTCACCAAGGGGGCTCATCACAGATACGCAGTATTTT,CASSPRGLITDTQYF
.,TRBV7-6,TRBD2,TRBJ2-7,TGTGCCAGCAGCCGTTTAGCGGGGACCTACGAGCAGTACTTC,CASSRLAGTYEQYF
.,TRBV5-1,TRBD1,TRBJ2-3,TGCGCCAGCAGCTTGGATGGACAGGCCACAGATACGCAGTATTTT,CASSLDGQATDTQYF
.,TRBV5-4,.,TRBJ2-5,TGTGCCAGCAGCTCGGACTGGGGCAAAATGTACCAAGAGACCCAGTACTTC,CASSSDWGKMYQETQYF
once,TRBV28,.,TRBJ2-7,TGTGCCAGCAGTTTGCCTGGGACGAGGGCCAACTACGAGCAGTACTTC,CASSLPGTRANYEQYF
.,TRBV11-2,TRBD1,TRBJ2-1,TGTGCCAGCAGCAGGAGTTTGGGACAGGGAGTCTACAATGAGCAGTTCTTC,CASSRSLGQGVYNEQFF
.,TRBV18,TRBD1,TRBJ1-5,TGTGCCAGCTCACCCTTCGGGGGGACAGGGGAGGATCAGCCCCAGCATTTT,CASSPFGGTGEDQPQHF
.,TRBV28,.,TRBJ1-2,TGTGCCAGCAGTTTAGATAGTCAGGGTAGCTATGGCTACACCTTC,CASSLDSQGSYGYTF
.,TRBV30,.,TRBJ2-5,TGTGCCTGGACTACAGGGATGGGCCCCCAAGAGACCCAGTACTTC,CAWTTGMGPQETQYF
.,TRBV5-5,TRBD2,TRBJ2-7,TGTGCCAGCCAGACTAGCGGGGGCTTAAGCTCCTACGAGCAGTACTTC,CASQTSGGLSSYEQYF
.,TRBV10-3,.,TRBJ1-2,TGTGCCCAACAGGGTTGGGTGGAGGGCTACACCTTC,CAQQGWVEGYTF
.,TRBV7-2,.,TRBJ2-7,TGTGCCAGCAGCGCCCCCCAGGTCTCCTACGAGCAGTACTTC,CASSAPQVSYEQYF
.,TRBV5-6,.,TRBJ2-7,TGTGCCAGCAGCTTGGATCGCCAAACCAAGCAGTACTTC,CASSLDRQTKQYF
.,TRBV28,TRBD1,TRBJ1-2,TGTGCCAGTTCCGGGACAGGTACTAACTATGGCTACACCTTC,CASSGTGTNYGYTF
.,TRBV5-1,TRBD2,TRBJ2-7,TGCGCCAGCAGCTCCAGCGGGATCTCCTACGAGCAGTACTTC,CASSSSGISYEQYF
.,TRBV7-2,TRBD2,TRBJ2-3,TGTGCCAGCAGCGACCATGGGGCGGGGGGCACAGATACGCAGTATTTT,CASSDHGAGGTDTQYF
.,TRBV11-2,TRBD2,TRBJ2-1,TGTGCCAGCAGCTTAGCCCAACTAGCGGGAGTACCCAATGAGCAGTTCTTC,CASSLAQLAGVPNEQFF
.,TRBV7-3,TRBD1,TRBJ2-5,TGTGCCAGCAGCTTAGGGACAGGGGTTAGGGAGACCCAGTACTTC,CASSLGTGVRETQYF
.,TRBV5-1,.,TRBJ1-4,TGTGCCAGCAGCTTGGGGAATGAAAAACTGTTTTTT,CASSLGNEKLFF
.,TRBV27,TRBD2,TRBJ2-7,TGTGCCAGCAGTTTTTCTAGCGGGGGTCGCGACTACGAGCAGTACTTC,CASSFSSGGRDYEQYF
.,TRBV2,.,TRBJ1-2,TGTGCCAGCAGGGTTGGGCCCTATGGCTACACCTTC,CASRVGPYGYTF
few,TRBV30,.,TRBJ1-4,TGTGCCTGGAACTCTCTGGGAAATGAAAAACTGTTTTTT,CAWNSLGNEKLFF